Listed here are 13 T cell receptor beta chains from one sample, sequenced in a study of T cell responses to AZD1222 COVID-19 vaccine. Sequenced by immunoSEQ multiplex PCR; TCRdb stores in-frame clones only, minus some. The sample consists of 100,000 to 150,000 clones, 75% to 90% of them appearing once. The material was peripheral blood, obtained on day 0 of AZD1222 vaccination. The receptor set was obtained from an adult in good health.

The V and J genes are TRBV28 and TRBJ1-2; weak D call: TRBD1 (6 bases). V lost 10 bases and J 7 bases, leaving 13 bases between the germline ends. The CDR3 is 11 amino acids. CDR1 and CDR2 from the germline V gene are MDHEN and SYDVKM. As DNA, the CDR3 is TGTGCCACCCACAGGGCCCCTGGCTACACCTTC. Translated, it gives CATHRAPGYTF.

This sequence joins TRBV30 and TRBJ2-1; possible D gene TRBD2, 6 bases. CDR3 size: 15 residues. V dropped 3 bases and J dropped 10 bases, with 22 bases sitting between them. Germline loops: CDR1 GTSNPN, CDR2 SVGIG (reference sequence). As DNA, the CDR3 is TGTGCCTGGAGCGTACGCGGGGCTTCCCTTTGGGAGCAGTTCTTC. Protein product: CAWSVRGASLWEQFF.

The chain employs TRBV12-3 or TRBV12-4 and TRBJ1-5; D not certain. The CDR3 is made up of 12 amino acids. Trimming shortened V by 5 bases and J by 3 bases, and 5 bases separated the two germline ends. The CDR3 is CASSRVNQPQHF. In nucleotides, the CDR3 is TGTGCCAGCAGTCGGGTCAATCAGCCCCAGCATTTT.

This chain uses TRBV2 with TRBJ2-3; D gene uncertain. CDR3 size: 12 residues. The germline gives CDR1 SNHLY, CDR2 FYNNEI. V was pared by 6 bases and J by 0 bases, with 4 bases between. Here the CDR3 DNA reads TGTGCCAGCAGCGGGAGCACAGATACGCAGTATTTT. Its translation: CASSGSTDTQYF.

The V and J genes are TRBV11-3 and TRBJ1-2, with D possibly being TRBD1 (5 bases). The CDR3 totals 12 residues. Germline lookup yields CDR1 SGHNT and CDR2 YENEEA. Trimming shortened V by 2 bases and J by 8 bases, and 9 bases separated the two germline ends. The CDR3 protein is CASSLQGRGYTF. Written as DNA, the CDR3 is TGTGCCAGCAGCTTACAGGGACGGGGCTACACCTTC.

V usage is TRBV2 and J usage is TRBJ1-5; D not certain. The V end was cut by 2 bases, the J end by 7 bases, with 15 bases between. In germline, CDR1 is SNHLY, CDR2 FYNNEI. This CDR3 region has 15 residues. The CDR3 sequence: CASSERRVSSQPQHF. The CDR3 DNA reads as TGTGCCAGCAGTGAACGCCGCGTATCGAGCCAGCCCCAGCATTTT.

The chain recombines TRBV29-1 with TRBJ2-5; TRBD2 might be the D (6 bases). Trimming shortened V by 3 bases and J by 3 bases, and 8 bases separated the two germline ends. Looked up from germline, CDR1 is SQVTM and CDR2 is ANQGSEA. The CDR3 covers 12 residues. DNA of the CDR3: TGCAGCGTTGACGGCGGGGAAGAGACCCAGTACTTC. This translates into CSVDGGEETQYF.

This clone has just one count. This rearrangement joins TRBV4-3 to TRBJ2-2; 8 bases are shared with TRBD2. The CDR3 length is 16 residues. Germline lookup yields CDR1 LGHNA and CDR2 YSLEER. V shed 1 base and J 3 bases; nucleotides not matched to a gene: 4. Written as DNA, the CDR3 is TGCGCCAGCAGCCAAGTTCCCGGGGGGGACACCGGGGAGCTGTTTTTT. Its translation: CASSQVPGGDTGELFF.

The rearrangement joins TRBV27 to TRBJ2-2; no firm D call. CDR1 is MNHEY and CDR2 is SMNVEV in the germline V gene (reference sequence). V was shortened by 6 bases and J by 6 bases, with 8 bases between the two germline ends. This CDR3 spans 12 amino acids. As DNA, the CDR3 is TGTGCCAGCAGCTTTGGCGCCGGGGAGCTGTTTTTT. It encodes CASSFGAGELFF.

The chain couples TRBV2 to TRBJ1-6; 9 bases align to TRBD1. V dropped 4 bases and J dropped 10; count of bases not matched to a gene: 8. This CDR3 comprises 15 residues. CDR1 is SNHLY, CDR2 FYNNEI, per germline. The CDR3 DNA reads TGTGCCAGCAGTGTAGAAAGACAGGGGGACTCACCCCTCCACTTT. This gives the protein CASSVERQGDSPLHF. The complete variable domain, with remaining parts taken from reference TRBV2 and TRBJ1-6, reads EPEVTQTPSHQVTQMGQEVILRCVPISNHLYFYWYRQILGQKVEFLVSFYNNEISEKSEIFDDQFSVERPDGSNFTLKIRSTKLEDSAMYFCASSVERQGDSPLHFGNGTRLTVT.

The rearrangement uses TRBV20-1 and TRBJ1-4; D is undetermined. Looked up from germline, CDR1 is DFQATT and CDR2 is SNEGSKA (reference sequence). Trimming pared 3 bases from V and 1 base from J, leaving 6 bases between. The CDR3 loop spans 13 amino acids. The CDR3 loop reads CSASTRTNEKLFF. The CDR3 region has the DNA TGCAGTGCTAGTACTAGAACTAATGAAAAACTGTTTTTT.

This clone appeared a single time. The genes are TRBV13 and TRBJ2-2; D not certain. Germline CDR1 is PRHDT and CDR2 is FYEKMQ (reference sequence). CDR3 length: 16 amino acids. V was cut by 6 bases and J by 1 base, with 15 bases left in between. In DNA, the CDR3 is TGTGCCAGCAGACGGTTGGGAATGGAGAACACCGGGGAGCTGTTTTTT. This sequence encodes CASRRLGMENTGELFF.

V usage is TRBV6-6 and J usage is TRBJ1-1; 7 bases agree with TRBD1. CDR3 length: 16 residues. Germline lookup yields CDR1 MNHNY and CDR2 SVGAGI (reference sequence). The ends lost 0 bases at V and 3 bases at J; junction bases unmatched: 7. DNA for the CDR3: TGTGCCAGCAGTTACTCGAGATCAGGGGGGGACACTGAAGCTTTCTTT. Translation: CASSYSRSGGDTEAFF.